This TCR beta chain was sequenced during a study of T cells in Graves' hyperthyroidism and ophthalmopathy. This clonotype was detected ten times or more. This CDR3 is 12 amino acids long. V was clipped by 1 base and J by 6 bases, with 7 bases between them. CDR1 and CDR2 (germline): MDHEN, SYDVKM. What was amplified from RNA transcripts were TCR beta CDR3 regions. A first-round RT-PCR of the TCR CDR3 used the HTBI primer set. TCRdb redid the calling of the multiplex PCR reads with MiXCR, one entry per CDR3 protein. The table shows 350,000 to 400,000 distinct CDR3 sequences, with approximately 19% occurring only once.

This receptor was identified in a woman aged 18-30 years with Graves' hyperthyroidism. V and J are TRBV28 and TRBJ2-7, with D hard to call. Source material: blood. The CDR3 region is CASSLSRAEQYF. The CDR3 DNA sequence: TGTGCCAGCAGTTTATCAAGGGCCGAGCAGTACTTC.